One T cell receptor beta chain is described in this entry. Its antigen is unidentified. Generated by immunoSEQ multiplex PCR, the TCRdb table keeps only in-frame clones and is missing some. The table has 90,000 to 130,000 clones, 89% seen once. Germline CDR1 is SGHNT and CDR2 is YENEEA. The CDR3 is 13 residues long. The V and J ends lost 5 bases and 5 bases respectively, with 13 bases between them. The data stem from a study of T cell responses to AZD1222 COVID-19 vaccine. Study results and limitations: Repertoire collection took place solely once the T cell response had peaked. Regions 160-218 and 743-854 held dominance among vaccine-associated CD4 TCRs, which spanned spike. White British people made up most donors, females outnumbered males, and clonal diversity was possibly underestimated.

This clonotype was obtained from an adult in good health. The chain uses TRBV11-3 and TRBJ2-7; TRBD2 might be the D (6 bases). The sequencing used peripheral blood, collected on day 0 of MenACWY control vaccination. The CDR3 bases are TGTGCCAGCAGCCGTAATCGGGGGAACGAGCAGTACTTC. This gives the protein CASSRNRGNEQYF. The variable domain in full, with the rest retrieved from reference TRBV11-3 and TRBJ2-7, is EAGVVQSPRYKIIEKKQPVAFWCNPISGHNTLYWYLQNLGQGPELLIRYENEEAVDDSQLPKDRFSAERLKGVDSTLKIQPAELGDSAVYLCASSRNRGNEQYFGPGTRLTVT.